This T cell receptor (beta chain) was sequenced for a study of cytomegalovirus exposure and HLA in healthy donors. It was with 60 Vbeta and 13 Jbeta primers that the PCR ran. Repertoires were generated with immunoSEQ multiplex PCR, while TCRdb's copy carries only in-frame clones and drops some. The sample lists 200,000 to 250,000 clones, about 80% seen once, with 0.55% to 0.7% in the top ten. Germline loops: CDR1 SGHKS, CDR2 YYEKEE (reference sequence). This CDR3 spans 15 amino acids. With 3 bases removed from V and 6 bases from J, the gap between germline ends came to 17 bases. This chain connects TRBV5-5 to TRBJ2-3; possibly TRBD2 for D (6 bases). This receptor was identified in a woman aged 40 to 50 in good health and CMV-seronegative. The specimen sequenced was PBMCs. As DNA, the CDR3 is TGTGCCAGCAGCTCCACAATGGGGGGAGCGGATACGCAGTATTTT. Its translation is CASSSTMGGADTQYF.